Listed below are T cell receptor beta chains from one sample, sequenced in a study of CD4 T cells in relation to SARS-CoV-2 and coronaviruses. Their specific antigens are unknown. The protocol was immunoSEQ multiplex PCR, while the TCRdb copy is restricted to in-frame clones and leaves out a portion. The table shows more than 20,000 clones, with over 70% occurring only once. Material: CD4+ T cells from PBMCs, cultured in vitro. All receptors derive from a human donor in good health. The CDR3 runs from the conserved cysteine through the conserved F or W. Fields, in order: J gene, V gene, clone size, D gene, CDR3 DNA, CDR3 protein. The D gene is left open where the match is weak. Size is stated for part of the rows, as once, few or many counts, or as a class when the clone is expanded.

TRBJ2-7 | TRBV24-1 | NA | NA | TGTGCCACCAGTAACAGGAATTACGAGCAGTACTTC | CATSNRNYEQYF
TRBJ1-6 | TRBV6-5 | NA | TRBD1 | TGTGCCAGTCCAGGACAGGGGGATTCACCCCTCCACTTT | CASPGQGDSPLHF
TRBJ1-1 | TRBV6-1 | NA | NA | TGTGCCAGCAGTGAGCAGGTGGGAAGATTCATGAACACTGAAGCTTTCTTT | CASSEQVGRFMNTEAFF
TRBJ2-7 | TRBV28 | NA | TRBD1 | TGTGCCAGCAGCAGAACCTTGATCCGGGACAGGGGTTTCTACGAGCAGTACTTC | CASSRTLIRDRGFYEQYF
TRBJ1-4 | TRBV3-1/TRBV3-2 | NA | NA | TGTGCCAGCAGCCAAAAGGGCTCTAATGAAAAACTGTTTTTT | CASSQKGSNEKLFF
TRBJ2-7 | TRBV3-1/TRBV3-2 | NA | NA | TGTGCCAGCAGCCAAGATGGTGGGGCACGGGTATACGAGCAGTACTTC | CASSQDGGARVYEQYF
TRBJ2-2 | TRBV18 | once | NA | TGTGCCAGCTCACCACCGGGTAGCATGGCCGGGGAGCTGTTTTTT | CASSPPGSMAGELFF
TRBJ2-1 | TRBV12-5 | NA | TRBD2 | TGTGCTAGTGACAATACCGGGACTAGCGGGAGCCTCTACAATGAGCAGTTCTTC | CASDNTGTSGSLYNEQFF
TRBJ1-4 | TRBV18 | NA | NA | TGTGCCAGCTCACCGACAGGACCGCTATTCGAAAAACTGTTTTTT | CASSPTGPLFEKLFF
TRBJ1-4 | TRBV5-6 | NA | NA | TGTGCCAGCAGCAAAGAAGGGGGGTTTGCTGAAAAACTGTTTTTT | CASSKEGGFAEKLFF
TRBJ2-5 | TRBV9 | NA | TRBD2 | TGTGCCAGCAGCCCAAGACTAGCGGGAGCAGGTGGAGAGACCCAGTACTTC | CASSPRLAGAGGETQYF
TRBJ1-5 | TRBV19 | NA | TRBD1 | TGTGCCAGTAGTACTCACCGTGGACAGGGAAGCAATCAGCCCCAGCATTTT | CASSTHRGQGSNQPQHF
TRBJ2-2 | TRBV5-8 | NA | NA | TGTGCCAGCAGCTTGGCCTTGTCGGCGAACACCGGGGAGCTGTTTTTT | CASSLALSANTGELFF
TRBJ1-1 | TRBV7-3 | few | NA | TGTGCCAGCAGCCCACGTGGAGGGAACACTGAAGCTTTCTTT | CASSPRGGNTEAFF
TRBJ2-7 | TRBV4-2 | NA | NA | TGTGCCAGCAGCCAAGAGCGATCCTACGAGCAGTACTTC | CASSQERSYEQYF
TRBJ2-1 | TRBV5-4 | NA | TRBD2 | TGTGCCAGCAGCTTGCAGTCAGCGGGAGGGCCTGGTGAGCAGTTCTTC | CASSLQSAGGPGEQFF
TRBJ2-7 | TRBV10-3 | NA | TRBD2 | TGTGCCATCAGTGCGGAAACTAGCGCGACCTACGAGCAGTACTTC | CAISAETSATYEQYF
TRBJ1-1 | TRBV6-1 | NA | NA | TGTGCCAGCAGTGAACGTGGCGTGAGCACTGAAGCTTTCTTT | CASSERGVSTEAFF
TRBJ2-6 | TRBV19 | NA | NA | TGTGCCAGTAGTATAAGAGGAGGGGGCGCTGGGGCCAACGTCCTGACTTTC | CASSIRGGGAGANVLTF
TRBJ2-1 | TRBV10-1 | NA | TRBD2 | TGCGCCAGCAGTGTGCTAGCGGGATATGAGCAGTTCTTC | CASSVLAGYEQFF
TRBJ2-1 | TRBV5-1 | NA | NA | TGCGCCAGCAGCTTGGCTGGAGGGAGGTACAATGAGCAGTTCTTC | CASSLAGGRYNEQFF
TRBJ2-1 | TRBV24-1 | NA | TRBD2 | TGTGCCACCAGTGATTTGAGGGCTAGCGGGATTCATGAGCAGTTCTTC | CATSDLRASGIHEQFF
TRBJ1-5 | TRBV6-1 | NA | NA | TGTGCCAGCAGTGATAGGTTGGATCAGCCCCAGCATTTT | CASSDRLDQPQHF
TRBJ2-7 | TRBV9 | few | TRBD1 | TGTGCCAGCAGCGTAGCTATAGGGACAGGGGCCAACTACGAGCAGTACTTC | CASSVAIGTGANYEQYF
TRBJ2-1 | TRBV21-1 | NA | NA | TGTGCCAGCAGCCGTGAGGCTAGCGGGAGGAGTGAGCAGTTCTTC | CASSREASGRSEQFF
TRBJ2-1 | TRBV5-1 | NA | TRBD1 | TGCGCCAGCAGCCCGACAGGGGGCAATGAGCAGTTCTTC | CASSPTGGNEQFF
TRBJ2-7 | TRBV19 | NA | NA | TGTGCCAGTAGTAATCGGCCTGGGCCCTACGAGCAGTACTTC | CASSNRPGPYEQYF
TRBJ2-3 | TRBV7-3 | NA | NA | TGTGCCAGCAGCTCCCGTGGGGGGGGCGCAGATACGCAGTATTTT | CASSSRGGGADTQYF
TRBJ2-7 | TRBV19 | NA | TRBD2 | TGTGCCAGTAGTTCCAGACTAGCGGGAACCTACGAGCAGTACTTC | CASSSRLAGTYEQYF
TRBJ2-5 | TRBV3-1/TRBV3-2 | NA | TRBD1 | TGTGCCAGCAGCCCTCCGACAGGGCTCGAAGAGACCCAGTACTTC | CASSPPTGLEETQYF
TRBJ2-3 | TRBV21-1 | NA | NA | TGTGCCAGCAGAGGGGGGGCGGGAGCAGATACGCAGTATTTT | CASRGGAGADTQYF
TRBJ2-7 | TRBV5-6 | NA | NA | TGTGCCAGCAGCTTGGGAGGGGATCACTACGAGCAGTACTTC | CASSLGGDHYEQYF
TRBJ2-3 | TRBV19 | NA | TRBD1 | TGTGCCAGTACTAACAGGGGCCTGGGAGATACGCAGTATTTT | CASTNRGLGDTQYF
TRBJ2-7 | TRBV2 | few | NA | TGTGCCAGCAGATCGGGCCACGAGCAGTACTTC | CASRSGHEQYF
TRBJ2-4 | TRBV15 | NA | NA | TGTGCCACCAGCAGAGAGGGGGTTGCCAAAAACATTCAGTACTTC | CATSREGVAKNIQYF
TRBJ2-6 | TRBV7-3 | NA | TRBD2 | TGTGCCAGCAGTTCGCGGGACTATCGAGTTGGGGCCAACGTCCTGACTTTC | CASSSRDYRVGANVLTF
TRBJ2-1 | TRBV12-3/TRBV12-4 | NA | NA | TGTGCCAGCCTAGGCTTCAATGAGCAGTTCTTC | CASLGFNEQFF
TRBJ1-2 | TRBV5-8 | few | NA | TGTGCCAGCAGCCCCAGCGGCTATGGCTACACCTTC | CASSPSGYGYTF
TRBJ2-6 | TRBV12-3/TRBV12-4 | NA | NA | TGTGCCAGCAGTTTCACAGGGGCCAACGTCCTGACTTTC | CASSFTGANVLTF
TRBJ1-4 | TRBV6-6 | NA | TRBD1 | TGTGCCAGCAGTAACAGGGGGGCTAATGAAAAACTGTTTTTT | CASSNRGANEKLFF
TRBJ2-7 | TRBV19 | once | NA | TGTGCCAGTAGTCTATCCGGGAACTCCTACGAGCAGTACTTC | CASSLSGNSYEQYF
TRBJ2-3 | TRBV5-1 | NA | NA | TGCGCCAGCAGCTGGTACAGGGTTGGAGATACGCAGTATTTT | CASSWYRVGDTQYF
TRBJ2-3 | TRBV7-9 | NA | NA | TGTGCCAGCAGCTTAAGTTTAGACCGCACAGATACGCAGTATTTT | CASSLSLDRTDTQYF
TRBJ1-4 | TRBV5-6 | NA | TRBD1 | TGTGCCAGCCTCCGGTGGACAGGGGGTGAAAAACTGTTTTTT | CASLRWTGGEKLFF
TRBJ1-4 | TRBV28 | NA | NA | TGTGCCAGCAGGGCGGAAAAACTGTTTTTT | CASRAEKLFF
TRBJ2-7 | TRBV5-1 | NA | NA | TGCGCCAGCAGCTTGGATAGTACAGGGCGGGAGCAGTACTTC | CASSLDSTGREQYF
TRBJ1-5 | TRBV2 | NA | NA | TGTGCCAGCAGTGAAGATGTCCAGGATTATCAGCCCCAGCATTTT | CASSEDVQDYQPQHF
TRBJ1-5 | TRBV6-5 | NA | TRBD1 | TGTGCCAGCAGCACAGGGGGAAATCAGCCCCAGCATTTT | CASSTGGNQPQHF
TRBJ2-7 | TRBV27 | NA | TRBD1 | TGTGCCAGCAGTCTACATGAATCCGGTTTCTGGGACAGGAGTATCTACGAGCAGTACTTC | CASSLHESGFWDRSIYEQYF
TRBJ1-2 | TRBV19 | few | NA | TGTGCCAGTACAGTGACCAGTGACTATGGCTACACCTTC | CASTVTSDYGYTF
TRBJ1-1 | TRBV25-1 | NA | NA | TGTGCCAGCAGTGATCAAGTCGCGGGTGAAGCTTTCTTT | CASSDQVAGEAFF
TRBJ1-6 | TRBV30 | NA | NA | TGTGCCGGCACGGGGTTCGGGAATTCACCCCTCCACTTT | CAGTGFGNSPLHF
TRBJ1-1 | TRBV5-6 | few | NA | TGTGCCAGCAGTCCCCTGCGGGGGAACACTGAAGCTTTCTTT | CASSPLRGNTEAFF
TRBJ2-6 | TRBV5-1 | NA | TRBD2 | TGCGCCAGCAGCTATACTCCCGGGGGGGCCGGGGCCAACGTCCTGACTTTC | CASSYTPGGAGANVLTF